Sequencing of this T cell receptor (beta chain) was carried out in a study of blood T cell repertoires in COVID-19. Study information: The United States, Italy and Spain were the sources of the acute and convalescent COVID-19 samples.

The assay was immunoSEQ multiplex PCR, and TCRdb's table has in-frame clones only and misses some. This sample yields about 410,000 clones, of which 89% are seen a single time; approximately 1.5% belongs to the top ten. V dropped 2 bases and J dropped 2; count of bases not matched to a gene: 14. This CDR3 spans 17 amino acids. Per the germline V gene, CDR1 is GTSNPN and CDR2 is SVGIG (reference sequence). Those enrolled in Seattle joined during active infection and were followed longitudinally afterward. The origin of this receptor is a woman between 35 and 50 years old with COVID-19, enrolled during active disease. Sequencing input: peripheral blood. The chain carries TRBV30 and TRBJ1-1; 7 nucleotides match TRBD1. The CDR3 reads CAWSLPPGTVTNTEAFF. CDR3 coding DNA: TGTGCCTGGAGTCTACCCCCCGGGACAGTCACTAACACTGAAGCTTTCTTT.